One TCR beta chain is described in this entry. The V and J ends lost 7 bases and 6 bases, in that order; junction bases with no gene match: 12. The germline CDR1 and CDR2 sequences are MNHEY and SMNVEV (reference sequence). The CDR3 extends over 17 amino acids. Libraries were prepared by immunoSEQ multiplex PCR; TCRdb keeps only in-frame clonotypes and omits some of them. The sample shows about 320,000 clones, about 84% of them seen only once. The sample is drawn from a study of blood T cell repertoires in COVID-19. The sequence came from a woman aged 45-60 years with acute or convalescent COVID-19. The genes are TRBV27 and TRBJ2-2, with 12 bases fitting TRBD1. Sequenced: peripheral blood. CDR3 DNA: TGTGCCAGCACCCCGGGACAGGGGGCAAGAGGGGCCGGGGAGCTGTTTTTT. This translates into CASTPGQGARGAGELFF.